What follows are 14 T cell receptor beta chains derived from one specimen sequenced in a study of T cell repertoires in cytomegalovirus infection. TCRdb reprocessed the reads with MiXCR, giving one entry per CDR3 protein. The sample consists of fewer than 650,000 distinct CDR3 sequences, approximately 40% of them appearing once. No antigen has been identified for these receptors. The sequences come from cultured PBMCs, collected from culture after CMV antigen stimulation. These receptors were collected from a human donor in good health (CMV status not recorded). Some clones in this sample may be carry-over from other donors' samples.

This clonotype has only a few counts. The J gene is TRBJ2-4, the V gene TRBV28; D might be TRBD1 (5 bases). Germline V lookup: CDR1 MDHEN, CDR2 SYDVKM. Trimming took 5 bases from V and 11 from J, leaving 16 bases between them. There are 13 residues in the CDR3. The DNA for the CDR3 is TGTGCCAGCAGTCCTCTCGACAGAGACGTTCAGTACTTC. This codes for CASSPLDRDVQYF.

This clonotype was recorded a few times. The chain carries TRBV7-2 and TRBJ2-4, with 11 bases fitting TRBD2. The CDR3 length is 14 residues. Trimming removed 6 bases from V and 14 bases from J; junction bases left unmatched: 12. Germline values: CDR1 SGHTA, CDR2 FQGNSA. The CDR3 here is CASSSSGGPGGEYF. CDR3 bases: TGTGCCAGCAGTTCTAGCGGGGGGCCTGGGGGGGAGTACTTC.

The chain links TRBV5-1 to TRBJ2-1; possible D gene TRBD2, 5 bases. Germline V gene sequence: CDR1 SGHRS, CDR2 YFSETQ. CDR3 length: 14 amino acids. Between the trimmed V and J ends, which lost 10 bases and 9 bases, there was a span of 23 bases. CDR3 in amino acids: CAGGPGNVGSEQFF. The CDR3 bases are TGCGCCGGCGGGCCGGGGAACGTTGGGAGTGAGCAGTTCTTC.

This clonotype was observed a few times. This rearrangement joins TRBV6-1 to TRBJ1-4; 7 bases agree with TRBD1. Trimming at V came to 4 bases and at J to 1 base, leaving 3 bases not matched to a gene. The CDR3 contains 15 residues. CDR1 and CDR2 from the germline V gene are MNHNS and SASEGT. The CDR3 DNA is TGTGCCAGCAGTGGATACAGGGGAACTAATGAAAAACTGTTTTTT. The encoded protein is CASSGYRGTNEKLFF.

This clonotype occurred a few times. The rearrangement joins TRBV7-2 to TRBJ2-7, with D possibly called TRBD1 or TRBD2 (5 bases each). The CDR3 totals 14 residues. The V and J ends lost 5 bases and 2 bases respectively, with 13 bases between them. Germline V lookup: CDR1 SGHTA, CDR2 FQGNSA. CDR3 sequence: CASSPRDGPYEQYF. The DNA for the CDR3 is TGTGCCAGCAGCCCCCGGGACGGACCCTACGAGCAGTACTTC.

This clonotype was counted between two and nine times. The rearrangement joins TRBV6-1 to TRBJ2-2; 9 bases align to TRBD1. Germline-derived CDR1 and CDR2 are MNHNS and SASEGT. The CDR3 is 16 residues long. With V trimmed by 4 bases and J by 5 bases, 8 bases remained unmatched. CDR3 in amino acids: CASSASGTGRTGELFF. The CDR3 bases are TGTGCCAGCAGTGCCTCCGGGACAGGGCGGACCGGGGAGCTGTTTTTT.

The table lists this clonotype with a few counts. The CDR3 DNA reads TGTGCCAGCAGCTTGTCCGTGTACAATGAGCAGTTCTTC. This gives the protein CASSLSVYNEQFF. This chain uses TRBV7-2 with TRBJ2-1; D uncertain. This CDR3 has 13 amino acids. Trimming took off 3 bases at V and 4 bases at J, with 7 bases between the two ends. CDR1 is SGHTA and CDR2 is FQGNSA in the germline V gene.

The J gene is TRBJ2-5, the V gene TRBV20-1; 8 bases align to TRBD2. V was clipped by 0 bases and J by 2 bases; unmatched bases: 11. CDR1 DFQATT and CDR2 SNEGSKA come from the germline V gene (reference sequence). This CDR3 spans 17 amino acids. As DNA, the CDR3 is TGCAGTGCTAGAGATGCGGGGGTTAGCGGGGCACAAGAGACCCAGTACTTC. Encoded protein: CSARDAGVSGAQETQYF.

This clonotype was counted between two and nine times. The chain links TRBV24-1 to TRBJ2-7; the D is unclear. The germline V gene has CDR1 KGHDR and CDR2 SFDVKD. V lost 3 bases and J lost 2, with 7 bases in between. The CDR3 sequence is 13 residues long. CDR3 sequence reads: CATSDPATYEQYF. Written as DNA, the CDR3 is TGTGCCACCAGTGATCCAGCAACCTACGAGCAGTACTTC.

The J gene is TRBJ1-2, the V gene TRBV27; D is perhaps TRBD1 (6 bases). CDR1 and CDR2 from the germline V gene are MNHEY and SMNVEV (reference sequence). This CDR3 is 16 amino acids long. V was shortened by 7 bases and J by 1 base, with 19 bases between the two germline ends. The CDR3 coding sequence is TGTGCCAGCAAAACACGACGTAGGGGGGATAACTATGGCTACACCTTC. As protein: CASKTRRRGDNYGYTF.

This clonotype has only a few counts. The rearrangement uses TRBV7-2 and TRBJ1-5, with 7 bases fitting TRBD1. V was clipped by 5 bases and J by 4 bases; unmatched bases: 8. CDR1 and CDR2 (germline): SGHTA, FQGNSA. This CDR3 region has 15 residues. The CDR3 DNA is TGTGCCAGCAGCCCGGGGACAGCGCTGAATCAGCCCCAGCATTTT. Translation: CASSPGTALNQPQHF.

The V and J genes are TRBV20-1 and TRBJ1-5; tentative D call: TRBD1 (5 bases). Germline V gives CDR1 DFQATT, CDR2 SNEGSKA (reference sequence). V was trimmed by 5 bases and J by 4 bases, leaving 15 bases between them. CDR3 length: 14 residues. The CDR3 DNA sequence: TGCAGTGCTCCACGCGGCCAGGGAAATCAGCCCCAGCATTTT. Its translation: CSAPRGQGNQPQHF.

This clonotype was counted a few times. The V call is TRBV7-2, the J call TRBJ1-1; D is ambiguous. The CDR3 consists of 14 residues. V gave up 5 bases and J gave up 4 bases, with 14 bases separating them. Per the germline V gene, CDR1 is SGHTA and CDR2 is FQGNSA. The CDR3 loop is CASSQLGSGTEAFF. The CDR3 DNA follows: TGTGCCAGCAGCCAACTAGGGAGCGGCACTGAAGCTTTCTTT.

This clonotype has a count of ten or more. The J gene is TRBJ2-1, the V gene TRBV7-2, with 12 bases aligning to TRBD2. Germline V gene data show CDR1 as SGHTA and CDR2 as FQGNSA. The CDR3 runs to 16 residues. The V segment lost 0 bases and the J segment 6 bases; nucleotides outside the gene matches: 3. The DNA for the CDR3 is TGTGCCAGCAGCTTAGCCCTAGCGGGAGGGGTCAATGAGCAGTTCTTC. Encoded protein: CASSLALAGGVNEQFF.